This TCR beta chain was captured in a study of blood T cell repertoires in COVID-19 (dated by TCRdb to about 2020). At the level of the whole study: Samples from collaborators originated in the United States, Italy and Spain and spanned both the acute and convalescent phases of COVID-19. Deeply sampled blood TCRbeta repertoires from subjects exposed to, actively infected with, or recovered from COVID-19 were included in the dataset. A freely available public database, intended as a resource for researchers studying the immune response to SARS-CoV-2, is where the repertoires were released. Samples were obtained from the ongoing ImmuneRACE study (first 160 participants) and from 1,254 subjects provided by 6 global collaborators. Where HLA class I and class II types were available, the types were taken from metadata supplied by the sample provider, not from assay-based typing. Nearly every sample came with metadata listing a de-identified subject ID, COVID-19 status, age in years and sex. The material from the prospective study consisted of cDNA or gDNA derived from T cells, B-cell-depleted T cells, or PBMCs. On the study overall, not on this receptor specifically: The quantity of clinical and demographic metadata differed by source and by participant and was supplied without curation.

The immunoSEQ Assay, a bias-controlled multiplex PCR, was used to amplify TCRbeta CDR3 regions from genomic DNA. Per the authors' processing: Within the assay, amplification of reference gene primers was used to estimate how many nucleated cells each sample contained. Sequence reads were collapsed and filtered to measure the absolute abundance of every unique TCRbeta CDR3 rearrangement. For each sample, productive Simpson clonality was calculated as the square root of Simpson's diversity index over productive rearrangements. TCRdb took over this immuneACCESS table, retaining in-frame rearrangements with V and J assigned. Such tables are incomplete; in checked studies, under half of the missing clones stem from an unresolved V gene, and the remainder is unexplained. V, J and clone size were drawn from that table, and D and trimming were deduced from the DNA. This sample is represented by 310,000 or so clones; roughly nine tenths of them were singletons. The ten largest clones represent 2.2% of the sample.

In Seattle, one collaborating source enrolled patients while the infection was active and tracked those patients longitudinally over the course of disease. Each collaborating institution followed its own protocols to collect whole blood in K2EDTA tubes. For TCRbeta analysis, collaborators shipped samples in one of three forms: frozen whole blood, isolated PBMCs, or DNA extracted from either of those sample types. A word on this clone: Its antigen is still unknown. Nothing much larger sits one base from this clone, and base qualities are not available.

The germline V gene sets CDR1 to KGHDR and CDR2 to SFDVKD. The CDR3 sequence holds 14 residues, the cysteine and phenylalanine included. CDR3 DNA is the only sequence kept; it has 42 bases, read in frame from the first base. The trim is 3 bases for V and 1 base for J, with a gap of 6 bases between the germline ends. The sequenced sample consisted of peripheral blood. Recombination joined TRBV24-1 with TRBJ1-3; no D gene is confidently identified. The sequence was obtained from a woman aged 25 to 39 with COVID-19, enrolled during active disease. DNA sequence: TGTGCCACCAGTGATAGCAATTCTGGAAACACCATATATTTT. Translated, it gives CATSDSNSGNTIYF.